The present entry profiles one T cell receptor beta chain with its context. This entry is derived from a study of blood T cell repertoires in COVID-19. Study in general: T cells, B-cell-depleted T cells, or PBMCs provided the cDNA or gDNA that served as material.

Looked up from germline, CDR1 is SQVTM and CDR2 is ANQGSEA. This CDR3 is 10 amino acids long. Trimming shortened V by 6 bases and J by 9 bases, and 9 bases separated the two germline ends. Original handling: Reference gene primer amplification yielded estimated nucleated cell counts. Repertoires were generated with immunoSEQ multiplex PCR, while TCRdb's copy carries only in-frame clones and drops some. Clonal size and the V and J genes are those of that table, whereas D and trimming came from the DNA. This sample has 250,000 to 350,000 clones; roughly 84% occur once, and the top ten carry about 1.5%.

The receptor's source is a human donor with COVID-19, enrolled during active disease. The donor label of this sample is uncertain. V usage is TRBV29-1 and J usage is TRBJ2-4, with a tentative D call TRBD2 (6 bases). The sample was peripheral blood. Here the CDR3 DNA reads TGCAGCGTACGGGACTCCATTCAGTACTTC. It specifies CSVRDSIQYF. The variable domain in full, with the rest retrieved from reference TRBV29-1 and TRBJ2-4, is SAVISQKPSRDICQRGTSLTIQCQVDSQVTMMFWYRQQPGQSLTLIATANQGSEATYESGFVIDKFPISRPNLTFSTLTVSNMSPEDSSIYLCSVRDSIQYFGAGTRLSVL.